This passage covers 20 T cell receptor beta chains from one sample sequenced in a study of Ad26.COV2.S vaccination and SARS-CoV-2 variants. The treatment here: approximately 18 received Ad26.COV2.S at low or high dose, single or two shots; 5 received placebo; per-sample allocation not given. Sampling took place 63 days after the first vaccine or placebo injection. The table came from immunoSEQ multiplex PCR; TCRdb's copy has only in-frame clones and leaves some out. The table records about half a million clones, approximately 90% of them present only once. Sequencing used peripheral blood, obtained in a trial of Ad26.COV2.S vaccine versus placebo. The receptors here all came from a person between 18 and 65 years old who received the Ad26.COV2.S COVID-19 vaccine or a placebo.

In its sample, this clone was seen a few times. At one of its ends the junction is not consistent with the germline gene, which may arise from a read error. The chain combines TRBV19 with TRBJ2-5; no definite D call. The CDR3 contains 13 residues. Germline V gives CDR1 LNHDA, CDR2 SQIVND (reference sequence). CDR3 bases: TGTGCCAGTAGTACCCGGTACCAGGAGACCCAGTACTTC. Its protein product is CASSTRYQETQYF.

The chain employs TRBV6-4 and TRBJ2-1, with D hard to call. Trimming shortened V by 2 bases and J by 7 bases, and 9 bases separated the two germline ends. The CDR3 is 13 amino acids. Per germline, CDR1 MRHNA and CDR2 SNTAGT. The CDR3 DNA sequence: TGTGCCAGCAGTGACGGTTCGTGGAATGAGCAGTTCTTC. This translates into CASSDGSWNEQFF.

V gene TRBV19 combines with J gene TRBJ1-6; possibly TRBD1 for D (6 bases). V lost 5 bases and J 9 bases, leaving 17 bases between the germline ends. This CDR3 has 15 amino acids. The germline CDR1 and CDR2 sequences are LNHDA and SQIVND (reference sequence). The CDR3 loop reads CASSPTGGHGSPLHF. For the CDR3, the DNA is TGTGCCAGTAGTCCGACGGGGGGGCACGGTTCACCCCTCCACTTT.

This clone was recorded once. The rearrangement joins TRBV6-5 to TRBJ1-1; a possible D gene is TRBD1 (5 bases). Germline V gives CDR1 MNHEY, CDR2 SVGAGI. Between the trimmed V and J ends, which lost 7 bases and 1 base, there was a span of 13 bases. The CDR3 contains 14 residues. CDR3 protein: CASTPPQGNTEAFF. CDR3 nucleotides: TGTGCCAGCACCCCACCGCAGGGGAACACTGAAGCTTTCTTT.

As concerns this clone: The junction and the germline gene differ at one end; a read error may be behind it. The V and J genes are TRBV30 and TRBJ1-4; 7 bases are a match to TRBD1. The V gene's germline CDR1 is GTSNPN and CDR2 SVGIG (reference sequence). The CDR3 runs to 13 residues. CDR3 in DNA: TGTGTCTGGGATCCGGGACAGCGTGAAAAACTGTTTTTT. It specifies CVWDPGQREKLFF.

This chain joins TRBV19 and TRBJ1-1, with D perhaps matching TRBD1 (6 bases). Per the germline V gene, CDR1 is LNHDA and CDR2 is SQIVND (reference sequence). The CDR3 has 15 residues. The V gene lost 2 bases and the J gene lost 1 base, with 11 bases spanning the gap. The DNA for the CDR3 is TGTGCCAGTAGTATAAGCGGGGGGCGGAACACTGAAGCTTTCTTT. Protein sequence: CASSISGGRNTEAFF.

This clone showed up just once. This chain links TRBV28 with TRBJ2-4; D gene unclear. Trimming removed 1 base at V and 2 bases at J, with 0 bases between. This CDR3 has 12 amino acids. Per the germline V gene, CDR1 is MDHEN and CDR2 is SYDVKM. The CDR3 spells CASSLSKNIQYF. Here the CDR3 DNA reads TGTGCCAGCAGTTTATCCAAAAACATTCAGTACTTC. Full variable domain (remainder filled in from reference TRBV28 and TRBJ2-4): DVKVTQSSRYLVKRTGEKVFLECVQDMDHENMFWYRQDPGLGLRLIYFSYDVKMKEKGDIPEGYSVSREKKERFSLILESASTNQTSMYLCASSLSKNIQYFGAGTRLSVL.

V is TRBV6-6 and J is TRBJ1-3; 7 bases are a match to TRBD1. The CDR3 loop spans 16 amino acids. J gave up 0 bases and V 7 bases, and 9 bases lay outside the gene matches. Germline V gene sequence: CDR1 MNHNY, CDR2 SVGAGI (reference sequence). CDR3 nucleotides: TGTGCCAGCACCATAGACAGGGTCATCTCTGGAAACACCATATATTTT. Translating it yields CASTIDRVISGNTIYF.

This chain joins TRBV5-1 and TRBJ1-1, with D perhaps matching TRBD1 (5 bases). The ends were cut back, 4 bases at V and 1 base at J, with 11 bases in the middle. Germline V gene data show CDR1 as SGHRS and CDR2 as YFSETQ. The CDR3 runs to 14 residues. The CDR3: CASSLSTENTEAFF. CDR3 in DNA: TGCGCCAGCAGCCTTTCGACAGAGAACACTGAAGCTTTCTTT.

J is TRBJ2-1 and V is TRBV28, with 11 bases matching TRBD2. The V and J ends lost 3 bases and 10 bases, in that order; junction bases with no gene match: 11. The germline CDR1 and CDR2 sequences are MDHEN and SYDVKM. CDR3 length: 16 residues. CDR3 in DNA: TGTGCCAGCAGTTTCCCGGGACTAGCGGCCCCGGGCGAGCAGTTCTTC. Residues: CASSFPGLAAPGEQFF.

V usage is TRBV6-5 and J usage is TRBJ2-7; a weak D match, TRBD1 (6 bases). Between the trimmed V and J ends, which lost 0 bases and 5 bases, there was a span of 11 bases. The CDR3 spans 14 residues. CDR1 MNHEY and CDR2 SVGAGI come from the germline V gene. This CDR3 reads CASSYSWGPNEQYF. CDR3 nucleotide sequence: TGTGCCAGCAGTTACTCTTGGGGGCCCAACGAGCAGTACTTC.

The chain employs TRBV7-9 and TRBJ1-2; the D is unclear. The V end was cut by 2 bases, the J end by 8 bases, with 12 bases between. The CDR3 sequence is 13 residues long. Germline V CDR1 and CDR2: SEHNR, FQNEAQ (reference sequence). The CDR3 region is CASSLMSSPGYTF. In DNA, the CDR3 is TGTGCCAGCAGCTTAATGAGTTCCCCCGGCTACACCTTC.

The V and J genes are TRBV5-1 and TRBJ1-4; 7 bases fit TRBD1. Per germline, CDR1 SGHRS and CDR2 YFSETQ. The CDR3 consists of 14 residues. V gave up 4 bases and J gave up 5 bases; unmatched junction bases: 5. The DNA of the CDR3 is TGCGCCAGCAGCGTGGACAGGAAAAATGAAAAACTGTTTTTT. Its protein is CASSVDRKNEKLFF.

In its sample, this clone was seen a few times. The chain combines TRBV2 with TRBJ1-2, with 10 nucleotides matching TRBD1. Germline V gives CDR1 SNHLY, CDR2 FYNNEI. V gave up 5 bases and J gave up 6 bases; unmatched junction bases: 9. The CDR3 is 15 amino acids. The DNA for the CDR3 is TGTGCCAGCAGTTATGACAGGGGGCGAGAGAATGGCTACACCTTC. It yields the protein CASSYDRGRENGYTF.

CDR3 nucleotides: TGTGCCAGCAGCGTAGACGGGTTTACTAACTATGGCTACACCTTC. Encoded protein: CASSVDGFTNYGYTF. The chain carries TRBV9 and TRBJ1-2; D ambiguous. The germline CDR1 and CDR2 sequences are SGDLS and YYNGEE. The V gene lost 0 bases and the J gene lost 0 bases, with 9 bases spanning the gap. This CDR3 is 15 amino acids long.

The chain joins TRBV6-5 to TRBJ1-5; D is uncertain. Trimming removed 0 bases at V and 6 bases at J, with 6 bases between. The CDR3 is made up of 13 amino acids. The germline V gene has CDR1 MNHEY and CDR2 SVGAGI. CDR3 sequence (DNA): TGTGCCAGCAGTTACTCGAAGGGTCAGCCCCAGCATTTT. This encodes CASSYSKGQPQHF.

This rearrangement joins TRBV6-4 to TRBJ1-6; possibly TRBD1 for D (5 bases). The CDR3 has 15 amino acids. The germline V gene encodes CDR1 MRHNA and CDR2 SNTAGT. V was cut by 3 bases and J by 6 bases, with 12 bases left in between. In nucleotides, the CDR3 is TGTGCCAGCAGTGAAGGGGCAGGGCCTAATTCACCCCTCCACTTT. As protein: CASSEGAGPNSPLHF.

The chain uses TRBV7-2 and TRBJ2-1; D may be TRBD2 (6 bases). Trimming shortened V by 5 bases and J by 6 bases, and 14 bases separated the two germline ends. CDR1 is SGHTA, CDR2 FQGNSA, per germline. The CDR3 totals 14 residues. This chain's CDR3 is CASSVRLVPNEQFF. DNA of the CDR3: TGTGCCAGCAGCGTAAGACTAGTCCCCAATGAGCAGTTCTTC.

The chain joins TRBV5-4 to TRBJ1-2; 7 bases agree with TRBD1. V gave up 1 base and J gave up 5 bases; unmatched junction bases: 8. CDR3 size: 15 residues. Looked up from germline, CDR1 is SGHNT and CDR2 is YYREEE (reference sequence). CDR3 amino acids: CASSLRDRELYGYTF. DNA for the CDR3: TGTGCCAGCAGCTTGAGGGACAGAGAGTTATATGGCTACACCTTC.

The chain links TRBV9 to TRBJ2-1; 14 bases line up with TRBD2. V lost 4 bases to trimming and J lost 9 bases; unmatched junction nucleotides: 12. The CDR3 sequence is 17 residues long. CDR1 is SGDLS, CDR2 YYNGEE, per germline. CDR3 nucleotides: TGTGCCAGCAGCCCACCCCCCGGGACTAGCGGGAGAGGTGAGCAGTTCTTC. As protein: CASSPPPGTSGRGEQFF.